Following are 18 T cell receptor beta chains from one sample sequenced in a study of naive and memory T cell subsets. Study conclusions and caveats: Possibly reflecting memory cells re-expressing CD45RA, a few larger clonotypes occurred in naive repertoires, especially CD8.

The beta constant-region primer was an equimolar mix of two oligonucleotides covering TRBC1 and TRBC2. Four rounds of PCR amplified the ligated cDNA using nested alpha and beta constant-region primers plus SP2. TCRdb passed the UMI-ligation and nested PCR reads through MiXCR, listing each CDR3 protein once. The table records over 130,000 distinct CDR3 sequences, approximately 20% of them present only once. Their recognized antigens are unknown. The sample taken for sequencing was naive CD8+ T cells from blood. The receptors were sampled from a human donor in good health.

This chain uses TRBV11-1 with TRBJ2-7, with D possibly matching TRBD1 (6 bases). CDR1 and CDR2 from the germline V gene are SGHAT and FQDESV (reference sequence). V dropped 0 bases and J dropped 5 bases, with 11 bases sitting between them. This CDR3 region has 14 residues. The CDR3, as DNA: TGTGCCAGCAGCTTAGCAGGGGGAGCGGACGAGCAGTACTTC. Translated: CASSLAGGADEQYF.

This chain connects TRBV28 to TRBJ2-3; 11 bases map to TRBD2. This CDR3 contains 18 residues. J was trimmed by 6 bases and V by 2 bases; bases with no gene match: 13. CDR1 MDHEN and CDR2 SYDVKM come from the germline V gene. This CDR3 is CASSLLQGSGRAPDTQYF. The CDR3 DNA reads TGTGCCAGCAGTTTACTTCAGGGTAGCGGGAGGGCCCCCGATACGCAGTATTTT.

The rearrangement uses TRBV13 and TRBJ2-7, with 15 bases matching TRBD2. The J segment lost 3 bases and the V segment lost 5 bases, leaving 5 bases of the junction unmatched. The CDR3 runs 16 residues. Germline V gene lookup returns CDR1 PRHDT and CDR2 FYEKMQ (reference sequence). This chain's CDR3 is CASSLSGLAGGYEQYF. The CDR3, as DNA: TGTGCCAGCAGCCTATCGGGACTAGCGGGAGGCTACGAGCAGTACTTC.

This clonotype was seen a handful of times. This CDR3 reads CASSPRTGRAYQPQHF. The CDR3 region has the DNA TGTGCCAGCAGCCCCCGGACAGGGCGGGCATATCAGCCCCAGCATTTT. V usage is TRBV7-2 and J usage is TRBJ1-5; 8 bases map to TRBD1. CDR1 is SGHTA and CDR2 is FQGNSA in the germline V gene. Germline trimming cut 5 bases from V and 5 bases from J; bases unmatched to any gene: 11. The CDR3 contains 16 residues.

This clonotype was observed a few times. V and J are TRBV6-2 or TRBV6-3 and TRBJ1-1; TRBD1 matches at 7 bases. The CDR3 contains 15 residues. Unmatched junction bases numbered 11, after V lost 7 bases and J lost 3 bases. Germline loops: CDR1 MNHEY, CDR2 SVGEGT. CDR3 nucleotides: TGTGCCAGCACCAGGGACAGCCTAAAGGACACTGAAGCTTTCTTT. Amino acid sequence: CASTRDSLKDTEAFF.

This clonotype came up a few times. The gene calls are TRBV6-6 and TRBJ2-7, with 9 nucleotides matching TRBD1. The ends lost 7 bases at V and 5 bases at J; junction bases unmatched: 3. The CDR3 is 12 residues long. Looked up from germline, CDR1 is MNHNY and CDR2 is SVGAGI (reference sequence). The CDR3 DNA reads TGTGCCAGCAAACAGGGGGCGGACGAGCAGTACTTC. This translates into CASKQGADEQYF.

V is TRBV7-9 and J is TRBJ2-1; 14 positions agree with TRBD2. The CDR3 consists of 16 residues. The germline gives CDR1 SEHNR, CDR2 FQNEAQ (reference sequence). The trim removed 5 bases at V and 7 bases at J, leaving 7 bases unmatched. CDR3 region: CASSTTSGRAHNEQFF. The DNA of the CDR3 is TGTGCCAGCAGCACGACTAGCGGGAGGGCCCATAATGAGCAGTTCTTC. The whole variable domain, remainder taken from reference TRBV7-9 and TRBJ2-1, is DTGVSQNPRHKITKRGQNVTFRCDPISEHNRLYWYRQTLGQGPEFLTYFQNEAQLEKSRLLSDRFSAERPKGSFSTLEIQRTEQGDSAMYLCASSTTSGRAHNEQFFGPGTRLTVL.

V and J are TRBV11-2 and TRBJ1-2; TRBD1 matches 7 bases. From germline, CDR1 is SGHAT and CDR2 FQNNGV. The CDR3 is 14 amino acids. Germline trimming cut 1 base from V and 6 bases from J; bases unmatched to any gene: 5. CDR3 DNA sequence: TGTGCCAGCAGCTTAGCCGACAGGGCCCATGGCTACACCTTC. It specifies CASSLADRAHGYTF.

The J gene is TRBJ2-1, the V gene TRBV20-1, with D tentatively TRBD1 (6 bases). Trimming cost V 0 bases and J 2 bases, with 20 bases left between them. The germline V gene encodes CDR1 DFQATT and CDR2 SNEGSKA (reference sequence). CDR3 length: 18 residues. The CDR3, as DNA: TGCAGTGCTAGAGATACCTATAGACAGGCGATTCCCTACAATGAGCAGTTCTTC. It yields the protein CSARDTYRQAIPYNEQFF.

This clonotype was counted only a few times. V is TRBV3-1 and J is TRBJ2-5, with 11 bases matching TRBD2. Germline CDR1 and CDR2: LGHDT and YNNKEL (reference sequence). J lost 3 bases, V lost 4 bases, and 4 bases had no gene match. The CDR3 extends over 15 amino acids. The CDR3 DNA is TGTGCCAGCAGCCTCTCACTAGCGGGAGAAGAGACCCAGTACTTC. This gives the protein CASSLSLAGEETQYF.

This clonotype was counted only a few times. This chain connects TRBV27 to TRBJ2-1; possible D gene TRBD1, 6 bases. V lost 3 bases and J 9 bases, leaving 9 bases between the germline ends. Germline values: CDR1 MNHEY, CDR2 SMNVEV (reference sequence). The CDR3 totals 12 residues. CDR3 nucleotide sequence: TGTGCCAGCAGTTTTGGGGGCACTGAGCAGTTCTTC. This sequence encodes CASSFGGTEQFF.

This clonotype has only a few counts. The chain couples TRBV28 to TRBJ1-1; D possibly corresponds to TRBD1 (6 bases). CDR3 length: 15 amino acids. Germline V CDR1 and CDR2: MDHEN, SYDVKM. The V and J ends lost 5 bases and 4 bases respectively, with 17 bases between them. The CDR3 bases are TGTGCCAGCAGTCCTACCCTCATAGGGGGCACTGAAGCTTTCTTT. This sequence encodes CASSPTLIGGTEAFF.

This clonotype was found a few times. This rearrangement joins TRBV5-5 to TRBJ2-1; D might be TRBD2 (5 bases). Germline assignment: CDR1 SGHKS and CDR2 YYEKEE (reference sequence). CDR3 length equals 14 residues. V lost 4 bases and J lost 8, with 16 bases in between. DNA for the CDR3: TGTGCCAGCAGCGCGTACGACGGAGGTTATGAGCAGTTCTTC. It codes for CASSAYDGGYEQFF.

V gene TRBV3-1 combines with J gene TRBJ2-1; D is unclear. V was shortened by 3 bases and J by 8 bases, with 5 bases between the two germline ends. The CDR3 is 11 residues long. Germline loops: CDR1 LGHDT, CDR2 YNNKEL (reference sequence). CDR3 nucleotide sequence: TGTGCCAGCAGCCACCGGGATGAGCAGTTCTTC. This encodes CASSHRDEQFF.

This clonotype came up a few times. V is TRBV20-1 and J is TRBJ2-1, with D perhaps TRBD1 (6 bases). Looked up from germline, CDR1 is DFQATT and CDR2 is SNEGSKA (reference sequence). The CDR3 has 19 residues. The V gene lost 5 bases and the J gene lost 4 bases, with 30 bases spanning the gap. CDR3 sequence: CSARTSGAQSRGLYNEQFF. The CDR3 coding sequence is TGCAGTGCTCGCACTTCTGGAGCACAGTCCAGGGGTCTATACAATGAGCAGTTCTTC.

This clonotype was detected only a few times. CDR3 nucleotide sequence: TGTGCCAGTAGTATCGGCACGGGGTCGGTCTACGAGCAGTACTTC. This gives the protein CASSIGTGSVYEQYF. The chain recombines TRBV19 with TRBJ2-7, with D possibly being TRBD2 (5 bases). Trimming removed 3 bases from V and 3 bases from J, with 15 bases in between. The CDR3 length is 15 residues. Per the germline V gene, CDR1 is LNHDA and CDR2 is SQIVND (reference sequence). The full variable domain, its missing parts supplied by reference TRBV19 and TRBJ2-7, is DGGITQSPKYLFRKEGQNVTLSCEQNLNHDAMYWYRQDPGQGLRLIYYSQIVNDFQKGDIAEGYSVSREKKESFPLTVTSAQKNPTAFYLCASSIGTGSVYEQYFGPGTRLTVT.

The chain combines TRBV24-1 with TRBJ2-3; either TRBD1 or TRBD2 may supply D (5 bases each). The CDR3 length is 16 residues. V was pared by 9 bases and J by 2 bases, with 20 bases between. Germline CDR1 KGHDR, CDR2 SFDVKD. This CDR3 is CATSLELGVDTDTQYF. CDR3 DNA sequence: TGTGCCACCTCTCTTGAGCTGGGGGTCGACACAGATACGCAGTATTTT.

The V call is TRBV27, the J call TRBJ2-1, with a possible D match to TRBD1 (5 bases). The CDR3 is 14 amino acids. With 0 bases removed from V and 7 bases from J, the gap between germline ends came to 10 bases. The germline CDR1 and CDR2 sequences are MNHEY and SMNVEV (reference sequence). The CDR3 sequence: CASSLSGAENEQFF. For the CDR3, the DNA is TGTGCCAGCAGTTTATCTGGGGCGGAAAATGAGCAGTTCTTC.